This T cell receptor beta chain was captured by sequencing in a study of T-cell reconstitution after alpha-beta-depleted transplantation in children. Study-level findings and limits: The study reportedly traced alpha-beta T cells about two months after transplant to several hundred expanded graft clones. A year had passed since transplant, and T-cell counts and diversity by then came mostly from newly produced T cells. Where some patients showed high TCRbeta diversity at day 60, it came from recipient T cells and thymic progenitors that had survived.

Comments on this clonotype: Its antigen is unknown.

Using unique molecular identifiers, the investigators prepared the TCRbeta library. MiXCR, run by TCRdb on the PCR reads, gives a single entry per CDR3 protein. The sample holds fewer than 1 million distinct CDR3 sequences; 15% to 20% are singletons and the top ten take approximately 5%. This sequence was found in a male patient younger than 18 who had a stem cell transplant for acute lymphoblastic leukemia, so the T cells may come from the graft donor. Sequenced material: PBMCs, mostly from graft donor cells, taken 360 days after TCRalphabeta/CD19-depleted stem cell transplant.

CDR3 protein: CASKRDSNEKLFF. CDR3 in DNA: TGTGCCAGCAAGAGGGACAGTAATGAAAAACTGTTTTTT. The rearrangement joins TRBV7-9 to TRBJ1-4; 7 bases line up with TRBD1. V shed 7 bases and J 4 bases; nucleotides not matched to a gene: 3. The CDR3 sequence is 13 residues long. Germline V CDR1 and CDR2: SEHNR, FQNEAQ (reference sequence). Drawing the rest from reference TRBV7-9 and TRBJ1-4, the complete variable domain is DTGVSQNPRHKITKRGQNVTFRCDPISEHNRLYWYRQTLGQGPEFLTYFQNEAQLEKSRLLSDRFSAERPKGSFSTLEIQRTEQGDSAMYLCASKRDSNEKLFFGSGTQLSVL.